The subject of this entry is one T cell receptor (beta chain). Its antigen is as yet unknown. V was clipped by 6 bases and J by 5 bases, with 11 bases between them. This CDR3 has 14 residues. Looked up from germline, CDR1 is MNHEY and CDR2 is SMNVEV (reference sequence). There were no patients who had received any treatment before thyroid surgery. These data originate in a study of metastatic and nonmetastatic thyroid tumors. Across the study: Both malignant and benign thyroid patients supplied peripheral blood and tumor or nodule tissue samples, across which the repertoires of these patients were then compared. Study-wide results and limits: Patients with malignant thyroid tumors reportedly had significantly higher TCR beta diversity than those with benign nodules, in blood and tumor.

In the original analysis: The study's classifier, a distant-metastasis tool for papillary thyroid cancer, was built using CDR3 differences across clinicopathological groups. TCRdb re-analyzed the PCR reads through MiXCR. These V and J calls are TCRdb output, not the study's own analysis. The data show 6,500 to 10,000 clones, about a quarter seen once. This chain connects TRBV27 to TRBJ1-6; perhaps TRBD1 as D (6 bases). Material for sequencing was adjacent normal tissue. This receptor was obtained from a female donor with papillary thyroid cancer or a benign thyroid nodule (not recorded which). Some clones in this sample may be carry-over from other donors' samples. The CDR3 sequence is CASSLQGHNSPLHF. The CDR3 bases are TGTGCCAGCAGCCTCCAGGGGCATAATTCACCCCTCCACTTT.